One and the same sample provided the 18 T cell receptor beta chains below, sequenced in a study of blood T cell repertoires in COVID-19. TCRdb's copy holds only in-frame clones and misses some; the assay was immunoSEQ multiplex PCR. This sample has over 250,000 clones; roughly nine tenths occur once, and the top ten carry roughly 2.3%. Sequenced input: peripheral blood. These receptors came from a man aged 50 to 60 with acute or convalescent COVID-19.

V usage is TRBV6-5 and J usage is TRBJ1-1; D perhaps matches TRBD1 (5 bases). Germline-derived CDR1 and CDR2 are MNHEY and SVGAGI. Deletions cut 2 bases from V and 6 bases from J, with 16 bases between. CDR3 size: 15 residues. The CDR3: CASSYPSTGGAEAFF. CDR3 nucleotides: TGTGCCAGCAGTTACCCCTCAACCGGAGGGGCTGAAGCTTTCTTT.

The count of this clone is one. The V and J genes are TRBV3-1 (or the pseudogene TRBV3-2) and TRBJ2-7, with 8 bases identical to TRBD1. The V gene end was trimmed by 4 bases and the J gene end by 4 bases; junction bases not matched to a gene: 9. CDR1 is LGHDT and CDR2 is YNNKEL in the germline V gene (reference sequence). This CDR3 is 15 amino acids long. Written as DNA, the CDR3 is TGTGCCAGCAGCCTCTCTGCGGGACAGGAGTACGAGCAGTACTTC. It encodes CASSLSAGQEYEQYF.

This CDR3 reads CASSLTGAYNQPQHF. CDR3 nucleotide sequence: TGTGCCAGCAGCTTAACAGGGGCTTACAATCAGCCCCAGCATTTT. V and J are TRBV5-6 and TRBJ1-5; 7 positions match TRBD1. J gave up 3 bases and V 2 bases, and 5 bases lay outside the gene matches. There are 15 residues in the CDR3. CDR1 and CDR2 (germline): SGHDT, YYEEEE.

The rearrangement joins TRBV6-5 to TRBJ2-5; the match to TRBD1 covers 7 bases. Germline CDR1 and CDR2: MNHEY and SVGAGI. The trim removed 2 bases at V and 0 bases at J, leaving 6 bases unmatched. The CDR3 extends over 16 amino acids. The CDR3 bases are TGTGCCAGCAGTTACCTACCCAGGGGGAACCAAGAGACCCAGTACTTC. Translating it yields CASSYLPRGNQETQYF.

This sequence joins TRBV5-4 and TRBJ2-1; weak D call: TRBD2 (5 bases). Trimming removed 1 base from V and 7 bases from J, with 18 bases in between. Germline CDR1 reads SGHNT; CDR2 reads YYREEE (reference sequence). The CDR3 has 16 amino acids. The DNA of the CDR3 is TGTGCCAGCAGCTTGCCTGCCCGGGTACGGGGTAATGAGCAGTTCTTC. Amino acid sequence: CASSLPARVRGNEQFF.

CDR3 region: CASDRFGGKTSEAFF. The CDR3 nucleotides are TGTGCCAGCGACCGGTTTGGGGGGAAGACTTCTGAAGCTTTCTTT. The chain couples TRBV28 to TRBJ1-1; TRBD1 is a possible D gene (5 bases). The CDR3 runs to 15 residues. V was pared by 8 bases and J by 6 bases, with 22 bases between. CDR1 and CDR2 (germline): MDHEN, SYDVKM.

The V and J genes are TRBV9 and TRBJ1-2; D possibly corresponds to TRBD1 (6 bases). This CDR3 has 13 amino acids. CDR1 and CDR2 (germline): SGDLS, YYNGEE. The V and J ends lost 3 bases and 7 bases respectively, with 13 bases between them. The CDR3: CASSGTAFGGYTF. DNA of the CDR3: TGTGCCAGCAGCGGGACAGCCTTTGGTGGCTACACCTTC.

The V and J genes are TRBV7-9 and TRBJ1-4; a possible D gene is TRBD1 (5 bases). V lost 2 bases and J lost 6, with 13 bases in between. CDR1 is SEHNR, CDR2 FQNEAQ, per germline (reference sequence). CDR3 size: 15 residues. CDR3 nucleotides: TGTGCCAGCAGCTTAAGCGGGGGTGGTCATGAAAAACTGTTTTTT. It translates to CASSLSGGGHEKLFF.

This clone occurred once. The V gene is TRBV10-2, the J gene TRBJ1-1; D gene unclear. Germline CDR1 and CDR2: WSHSY and SAAADI. Trimming took off 4 bases at V and 5 bases at J, with 14 bases between the two ends. The CDR3 sequence is 14 residues long. CDR3 nucleotides: TGCGCCAGCAGTGTATCCCCCGCGGTGACTGAAGCTTTCTTT. This encodes CASSVSPAVTEAFF.

The chain uses TRBV30 and TRBJ2-5; 11 nucleotides line up with TRBD2. In germline, CDR1 is GTSNPN, CDR2 SVGIG (reference sequence). The CDR3 loop spans 16 amino acids. Trimming at V came to 0 bases and at J to 2 bases, leaving 5 bases not matched to a gene. CDR3 nucleotides: TGTGCCTGGAGTGTAGGACTAGCGGGCCGACAAGAGACCCAGTACTTC. The encoded protein is CAWSVGLAGRQETQYF.

This rearrangement joins TRBV14 to TRBJ1-2; the match to TRBD1 covers 7 bases. V gave up 4 bases and J gave up 4 bases; unmatched junction bases: 3. Germline CDR1 SGHDN, CDR2 FVKESK. The CDR3 has 13 amino acids. The CDR3 protein is CASSPDRVYGYTF. CDR3 sequence (DNA): TGTGCCAGCAGCCCCGACAGGGTCTATGGCTACACCTTC.

CDR3 sequence: CASSLGRQGKAFF. The CDR3 nucleotides read TGTGCCAGCAGCTTAGGCAGACAGGGGAAGGCTTTCTTT. The chain carries TRBV7-3 and TRBJ1-1, with 8 bases matching TRBD1. J was trimmed by 11 bases and V by 2 bases; bases with no gene match: 7. This CDR3 has 13 amino acids. Germline CDR1 and CDR2: SGHTA and FQGTGA.

The chain links TRBV5-1 to TRBJ1-4, with 7 bases identical to TRBD1. V lost 2 bases to trimming and J lost 5 bases; unmatched junction nucleotides: 6. CDR3 length: 15 amino acids. In germline, CDR1 is SGHRS, CDR2 YFSETQ. This CDR3 reads CASSLGTGENEKLFF. The CDR3 DNA sequence: TGCGCCAGCAGCTTAGGAACAGGGGAGAATGAAAAACTGTTTTTT.

The V and J genes are TRBV10-3 and TRBJ1-1; tentatively, D is TRBD1 (5 bases). CDR1 is ENHRY, CDR2 SYGVKD, per germline. V was shortened by 2 bases and J by 1 base, with 17 bases between the two germline ends. This CDR3 is built from 17 residues. The CDR3 sequence: CAISENRSGRRNTEAFF. CDR3 coding DNA: TGTGCCATCAGTGAGAATCGTTCAGGGCGGAGGAACACTGAAGCTTTCTTT.

The genes are TRBV5-4 and TRBJ2-3; 8 bases line up with TRBD2. The germline gives CDR1 SGHNT, CDR2 YYREEE (reference sequence). This CDR3 comprises 15 residues. The J segment lost 1 base and the V segment lost 0 bases, leaving 1 base of the junction unmatched. CDR3 in amino acids: CASSLGRGGTDTQYF. For the CDR3, the DNA is TGTGCCAGCAGCTTGGGGCGGGGGGGCACAGATACGCAGTATTTT.

This rearrangement joins TRBV10-3 to TRBJ1-2; 10 bases are a match to TRBD1. The ends lost 9 bases at V and 4 bases at J; junction bases unmatched: 8. This CDR3 spans 14 amino acids. Germline CDR1 ENHRY, CDR2 SYGVKD. DNA for the CDR3: TGTGCCATTTTCGGGGGACAGGGGTTCTATGGCTACACCTTC. The encoded protein is CAIFGGQGFYGYTF.

This clone appeared a single time. The V and J genes are TRBV14 and TRBJ2-2, with 10 bases matching TRBD2. Trimming removed 8 bases from V and 5 bases from J; junction bases left unmatched: 8. Germline V gene lookup returns CDR1 SGHDN and CDR2 FVKESK. The length of the CDR3 is 15 residues. The CDR3 coding sequence is TGTGCCAGCTATCCAGCGGGGGGGTTTACCGGGGAGCTGTTTTTT. Its protein is CASYPAGGFTGELFF. Based on the CDR3 plus reference TRBV14 and TRBJ2-2, the full variable domain is EAGVTQFPSHSVIEKGQTVTLRCDPISGHDNLYWYRRVMGKEIKFLLHFVKESKQDESGMPNNRFLAERTGGTYSTLKVQPAELEDSGVYFCASYPAGGFTGELFFGEGSRLTVL.

This clone was recorded once. The chain joins TRBV7-9 to TRBJ1-1; maybe TRBD1 (6 bases). The CDR3 sequence is 14 residues long. Germline V gene lookup returns CDR1 SEHNR and CDR2 FQNEAQ (reference sequence). Trimming removed 5 bases from V and 6 bases from J, with 16 bases in between. Here the CDR3 DNA reads TGTGCCAGCAGCCCTCTACAGGGATTGGCTGAAGCTTTCTTT. Its translation is CASSPLQGLAEAFF.